What follows are 31 T cell receptor beta chains derived from one specimen sequenced in a study of blood T cell repertoires in COVID-19 (dated by TCRdb to 2019 to 2021). Receptors were amplified or captured by the immunoSEQ multiplex PCR assay. Not all clones reach the TCRdb copy of this immuneACCESS table, which keeps in-frame sequences only. Checked studies attribute under half of the gap to unresolved V genes and leave the rest unexplained. The sample table shows 150,000 to 200,000 clones, and around 85% are seen once. The top ten hold about 9.6% of the sample. Sequenced material: peripheral blood. The receptors derive from a man in his fifties or sixties with active or convalescent COVID-19.

V gene TRBV6-1 combines with J gene TRBJ1-4; 7 nucleotides line up with TRBD1. Losses at the gene ends were 3 bases for V and 8 bases for J; bases not matched to a gene: 9. The CDR3 loop spans 15 amino acids. CDR1 is MNHNS and CDR2 is SASEGT in the germline V gene. CDR3 amino acids: CASSDPGQRREKLFF. The CDR3 DNA is TGTGCCAGCAGTGACCCGGGACAGCGTCGGGAAAAACTGTTTTTT.

The rearrangement joins TRBV18 to TRBJ1-2; 7 bases fit TRBD1. This CDR3 region has 15 residues. Germline V gene sequence: CDR1 KGHSH, CDR2 LQKENI. V lost 2 bases, J lost 4 bases, and 7 bases stayed unmatched. The CDR3 nucleotides read TGTGCCAGCTCACCAGGGACAGAGTCTGGCTATGGCTACACCTTC. This codes for CASSPGTESGYGYTF.

J is TRBJ1-5 and V is TRBV5-6; no firm D call. Trimming shortened V by 4 bases and J by 2 bases, and 4 bases separated the two germline ends. CDR3 size: 12 residues. Per the germline V gene, CDR1 is SGHDT and CDR2 is YYEEEE. Written as DNA, the CDR3 is TGTGCCAGCAGCCCCGGCAATCAGCCCCAGCATTTT. Amino acids: CASSPGNQPQHF.

In its sample, this clone was seen a few times. The V call is TRBV10-3, the J call TRBJ1-1; 7 nucleotides align to TRBD1. J gave up 7 bases and V 6 bases, and 11 bases lay outside the gene matches. This CDR3 spans 14 amino acids. Germline loops: CDR1 ENHRY, CDR2 SYGVKD. The CDR3 here is CAISLSGTANEAFF. For the CDR3, the DNA is TGTGCCATCAGCCTTTCCGGGACAGCGAATGAAGCTTTCTTT.

A single count supports this clone. This sequence joins TRBV11-2 and TRBJ1-1, with D maybe TRBD1 (5 bases). The germline V and J ends were trimmed by 1 base and 0 bases, with 6 bases remaining between them. CDR1 and CDR2 (germline): SGHAT, FQNNGV. CDR3 size: 14 residues. The CDR3 DNA reads as TGTGCCAGCAGCTTAGGACAGATGAACACTGAAGCTTTCTTT. Translated: CASSLGQMNTEAFF.

V is TRBV27 and J is TRBJ2-2, with 9 bases lining up with TRBD2. Germline values: CDR1 MNHEY, CDR2 SMNVEV (reference sequence). This CDR3 has 17 amino acids. V was pared by 4 bases and J by 2 bases, with 8 bases of the junction left unmatched. CDR3 region: CASSSQRTSDNTGELFF. The CDR3 DNA reads as TGTGCCAGCAGTTCCCAGCGGACTAGCGATAACACCGGGGAGCTGTTTTTT.

V usage is TRBV4-2 and J usage is TRBJ1-4; D remains unclear. In germline, CDR1 is LGHNA, CDR2 YNFKEQ. This CDR3 is built from 13 residues. V dropped 0 bases and J dropped 8 bases, with 7 bases sitting between them. CDR3 nucleotides: TGTGCCAGCAGCCAAGAATCACGGGAAAAACTGTTTTTT. Encoded protein: CASSQESREKLFF.

The V gene is TRBV10-3, the J gene TRBJ2-3, with 14 bases fitting TRBD2. Germline V gene data show CDR1 as ENHRY and CDR2 as SYGVKD. This CDR3 region has 15 residues. Unmatched junction bases numbered 4, after V lost 6 bases and J lost 5 bases. The CDR3 is CAISEGLAGVDTQYF. The CDR3 DNA follows: TGTGCCATCAGCGAGGGACTAGCGGGAGTAGATACGCAGTATTTT.

DNA of the CDR3: TGTGCCAGTAGTTCTCCCCGGGACAATGTCTATGGCTACACCTTC. Its protein product is CASSSPRDNVYGYTF. The rearrangement links TRBV19 to TRBJ1-2; D may be TRBD1 (6 bases). CDR1 and CDR2 (germline): LNHDA, SQIVND (reference sequence). CDR3 length: 15 residues. Trimming removed 5 bases at V and 4 bases at J, with 17 bases between. Looking up the rest from reference TRBV19 and TRBJ1-2 gives the full variable domain: DGGITQSPKYLFRKEGQNVTLSCEQNLNHDAMYWYRQDPGQGLRLIYYSQIVNDFQKGDIAEGYSVSREKKESFPLTVTSAQKNPTAFYLCASSSPRDNVYGYTFGSGTRLTVV.

This clone was seen only once. The V and J genes are TRBV10-3 and TRBJ1-2; possible D gene TRBD1, 6 bases. Between the trimmed V and J ends, which lost 0 bases and 5 bases, there was a span of 10 bases. CDR3 size: 14 residues. Looked up from germline, CDR1 is ENHRY and CDR2 is SYGVKD. The CDR3 coding sequence is TGTGCCATCAGTGAGTCAGGGACACGTTATGGCTACACCTTC. Its protein product is CAISESGTRYGYTF.

The V call is TRBV6-2 or TRBV6-3, the J call TRBJ1-4, with D possibly matching TRBD1 (5 bases). Between the trimmed V and J ends, which lost 6 bases and 0 bases, there was a span of 14 bases. Germline CDR1 reads MNHEY; CDR2 reads SVGEGT. CDR3 size: 16 residues. The CDR3 reads CASSSQDTATNEKLFF. In DNA, the CDR3 is TGTGCCAGCAGCTCCCAGGACACTGCAACTAATGAAAAACTGTTTTTT.

CDR3 region: CASSLLDEQYF. The CDR3 DNA is TGTGCCAGCAGTTTACTAGACGAGCAGTACTTC. This chain links TRBV28 with TRBJ2-7; D gene ambiguous. There are 11 residues in the CDR3. Germline CDR1 is MDHEN and CDR2 is SYDVKM. The V end lost 2 bases, the J end lost 5 bases, and 4 bases lay between the germline ends.

The CDR3 nucleotides are TGTGCCAGCAGTCTCGACAGCTATGGCTACACCTTC. This translates into CASSLDSYGYTF. The V call is TRBV28, the J call TRBJ1-2; a possible D gene is TRBD1 (5 bases). Germline CDR1 and CDR2: MDHEN and SYDVKM. The CDR3 extends over 12 amino acids. Trimming left V 5 bases short and J 4 bases short, with 8 bases between.

The V gene is TRBV5-1, the J gene TRBJ1-1; D call uncertain. The CDR3 covers 14 residues. Germline assignment: CDR1 SGHRS and CDR2 YFSETQ. V was trimmed by 4 bases and J by 2 bases, leaving 12 bases between them. The CDR3 reads CASSPREVNTEAFF. The CDR3 DNA reads as TGCGCCAGCAGCCCGCGAGAGGTAAACACTGAAGCTTTCTTT.

The sample holds one count of this clone. In DNA, the CDR3 is TGTGCCAGCAGTTACTCGAATGGGCCTGGCTACACCTTC. This codes for CASSYSNGPGYTF. This rearrangement joins TRBV6-2 or TRBV6-3 to TRBJ1-2; D gene uncertain. CDR1 is MNHEY and CDR2 is SVGEGT in the germline V gene. V shed 0 bases and J shed 7 bases, with 9 bases lying between them. CDR3 size: 13 residues.

The rearrangement uses TRBV10-3 and TRBJ2-1; 9 nucleotides agree with TRBD2. The V segment lost 6 bases and the J segment 6 bases; nucleotides outside the gene matches: 12. Germline-derived CDR1 and CDR2 are ENHRY and SYGVKD. The length of the CDR3 is 16 residues. The CDR3 here is CAISESGGGAANEQFF. In nucleotides, the CDR3 is TGTGCCATCAGCGAATCTGGCGGGGGGGCCGCCAATGAGCAGTTCTTC.

The chain is built from TRBV7-2 and TRBJ1-5; tentative D call: TRBD1 (5 bases). The CDR3 consists of 14 residues. Germline CDR1 and CDR2: SGHTA and FQGNSA. With 3 bases removed from V and 7 bases from J, the gap between germline ends came to 13 bases. The DNA for the CDR3 is TGTGCCAGCAGCTTGGGACTCACTGGACAGCCCCAGCATTTT. This gives the protein CASSLGLTGQPQHF.

CDR3 residues: CASRTQGTTGELFF. The CDR3, as DNA: TGTGCCAGCAGAACTCAGGGGACCACCGGGGAGCTGTTTTTT. This chain links TRBV11-2 with TRBJ2-2; D is possibly TRBD1 (6 bases). This CDR3 comprises 14 residues. CDR1 and CDR2 (germline): SGHAT, FQNNGV. The V end was cut by 6 bases, the J end by 4 bases, with 12 bases between.

This clone was counted a single time. The rearrangement links TRBV28 to TRBJ2-3; 7 bases line up with TRBD2. The V gene end was trimmed by 8 bases and the J gene end by 0 bases; junction bases not matched to a gene: 5. The length of the CDR3 is 14 residues. The germline CDR1 and CDR2 sequences are MDHEN and SYDVKM. Here the CDR3 reads CASRSGTSTDTQYF. CDR3 nucleotides: TGTGCCAGCCGGAGCGGGACTAGCACAGATACGCAGTATTTT.

The rearrangement joins TRBV27 to TRBJ1-4; weak D call: TRBD1 (6 bases). V was cut by 0 bases and J by 3 bases, with 17 bases left in between. This CDR3 is 18 amino acids long. CDR1 and CDR2 (germline): MNHEY, SMNVEV (reference sequence). The CDR3 coding sequence is TGTGCCAGCAGTTTATCTCCTCTTCGAGGACAGCCTAATGAAAAACTGTTTTTT. This encodes CASSLSPLRGQPNEKLFF.

The chain joins TRBV2 to TRBJ1-2; D may be TRBD1 (6 bases). V shed 3 bases and J shed 8 bases, with 16 bases lying between them. Germline assignment: CDR1 SNHLY and CDR2 FYNNEI. The CDR3 is made up of 14 amino acids. The CDR3 protein is CASSEIRAGDGYTF. CDR3 nucleotide sequence: TGTGCCAGCAGTGAGATCAGGGCAGGGGACGGCTACACCTTC. The full variable domain, its missing parts supplied by reference TRBV2 and TRBJ1-2, is EPEVTQTPSHQVTQMGQEVILRCVPISNHLYFYWYRQILGQKVEFLVSFYNNEISEKSEIFDDQFSVERPDGSNFTLKIRSTKLEDSAMYFCASSEIRAGDGYTFGSGTRLTVV.

The chain has TRBV5-4 and TRBJ1-3; D call uncertain. In germline, CDR1 is SGHNT, CDR2 YYREEE (reference sequence). The ends were cut back, 4 bases at V and 0 bases at J, with 14 bases in the middle. The CDR3 runs 16 residues. Here the CDR3 DNA reads TGTGCCAGCAGCCTCCTGTTGGGGAGCTCTGGAAACACCATATATTTT. As protein: CASSLLLGSSGNTIYF.

In DNA form, the CDR3 reads TGTGCCAGCAGCCAAGATGGTACAGGTTGGGCCTATGGCTACACCTTC. Translated: CASSQDGTGWAYGYTF. The rearrangement uses TRBV4-2 and TRBJ1-2, with D maybe TRBD1 (5 bases). V lost 0 bases, J lost 4 bases, and 15 bases lay in between. Germline V CDR1 and CDR2: LGHNA, YNFKEQ. CDR3 length: 16 amino acids.

This clone was counted a few times. The chain couples TRBV7-9 to TRBJ2-3; 8 bases agree with TRBD2. Germline loops: CDR1 SEHNR, CDR2 FQNEAQ (reference sequence). With 2 bases clipped from V and 7 bases from J, the junction kept 8 bases outside the gene matches. The length of the CDR3 is 15 residues. This CDR3 reads CASSLNLLAANTQYF. CDR3 DNA sequence: TGTGCCAGCAGCTTAAATTTACTAGCGGCCAATACGCAGTATTTT.

Here the CDR3 DNA reads TGTGCCAGCAGCCATTTAAGAGCGGGAGGGATCTACGAGCAGTACTTC. Protein: CASSHLRAGGIYEQYF. The V call is TRBV3-1 (or the pseudogene TRBV3-2), the J call TRBJ2-7; 10 positions agree with TRBD2. Germline CDR1 LGHDT, CDR2 YNNKEL (reference sequence). Trimming cost V 3 bases and J 3 bases; bases outside gene matches: 8. The CDR3 totals 16 residues.

The gene calls are TRBV14 and TRBJ2-5; D is ambiguous. Germline V gene lookup returns CDR1 SGHDN and CDR2 FVKESK. V lost 0 bases and J 4 bases, leaving 6 bases between the germline ends. The CDR3 extends over 13 amino acids. CDR3 sequence: CASSQELLETQYF. DNA of the CDR3: TGTGCCAGCAGCCAAGAACTATTAGAGACCCAGTACTTC.

This chain uses TRBV2 with TRBJ1-5; D is undetermined. Trimming shortened V by 4 bases and J by 5 bases, and 9 bases separated the two germline ends. The CDR3 has 13 amino acids. Germline loops: CDR1 SNHLY, CDR2 FYNNEI. DNA for the CDR3: TGTGCCAGCAGTGGGTACCGAGATCAGCCCCAGCATTTT. Amino acid sequence: CASSGYRDQPQHF.

This sequence joins TRBV5-5 and TRBJ1-6, with D tentatively TRBD1 (5 bases). The CDR3 has 16 residues. The V gene's germline CDR1 is SGHKS and CDR2 YYEKEE (reference sequence). V lost 4 bases, J lost 7 bases, and 18 bases lay in between. In DNA form, the CDR3 reads TGTGCCAGCAGCGCCACAGGTATAGCTAGGAATTCACCCCTCCACTTT. Translation: CASSATGIARNSPLHF. Filled out from reference TRBV5-5 and TRBJ1-6, the complete variable domain reads DAGVTQSPTHLIKTRGQQVTLRCSPISGHKSVSWYQQVLGQGPQFIFQYYEKEERGRGNFPDRFSARQFPNYSSELNVNALLLGDSALYLCASSATGIARNSPLHFGNGTRLTVT.

The rearrangement joins TRBV12-3 or TRBV12-4 to TRBJ1-4; D uncertain. V shed 7 bases and J shed 5 bases, with 11 bases lying between them. The CDR3 has 13 amino acids. CDR3 region: CASKIAGNEKLFF. The CDR3 DNA reads as TGTGCCAGCAAAATTGCGGGGAATGAAAAACTGTTTTTT.

The rearrangement uses TRBV5-1 and TRBJ2-3; D uncertain. Per the germline V gene, CDR1 is SGHRS and CDR2 is YFSETQ. Trimming stripped 1 base from V and 1 base from J, with 7 bases between. CDR3 length: 14 amino acids. Written as DNA, the CDR3 is TGCGCCAGCAGCTTGAGTCAGGGCACAGATACGCAGTATTTT. This translates into CASSLSQGTDTQYF.

This clone has only one observation. The rearrangement uses TRBV30 and TRBJ1-1; 7 bases align to TRBD1. The CDR3 covers 13 residues. The junction had 5 bases not matched to a gene; V was cut back by 1 base and J by 6 bases. Germline V CDR1 and CDR2: GTSNPN, SVGIG (reference sequence). CDR3 DNA sequence: TGTGCCTGGAGTGAGACAGGGTCGTCTGAAGCTTTCTTT. Translation: CAWSETGSSEAFF.